This TCR beta chain was retrieved from a study of identical twins. Overall study results and limits: Donors were not followed over many years; analysis was cross-sectional. Weaker excess twin sharing was observed in beta out-of-frame sequences.

TCRdb reprocessed the 5' RACE reads via MiXCR and lists one record per CDR3 protein. Among some 900,000 distinct CDR3 sequences listed, 9% to 15% were seen once. Between the trimmed V and J ends, which lost 4 bases and 5 bases, there was a span of 18 bases. The CDR3 has 16 residues. From germline, CDR1 is SEHNR and CDR2 FQNEAQ (reference sequence). As concerns this clonotype: The antigen is unknown.

The sample was also reused in another study, on yellow fever vaccine responses in identical twins.

The TCR sequence derives from a woman between 18 and 29 years old in good health. Sequenced: PBMCs. The V and J genes are TRBV7-9 and TRBJ1-5, with D unresolved. CDR3 residues: CASSSSVTGQDQPQHF. Here the CDR3 DNA reads TGTGCCAGCAGCTCATCGGTTACGGGCCAGGATCAGCCCCAGCATTTT.